The 3 T cell receptor beta chains below come from one sample, sequenced in a study of CD8 T cells in ankylosing spondylitis. TCRdb itself ran the 5' RACE reads through MiXCR, one entry per CDR3 protein. The sample consists of 250,000 to 300,000 distinct CDR3 sequences, about 19% of them appearing once. The sample taken for sequencing was blood, either unsorted or a sorted T cell fraction (not recorded which). These receptors originate from a male donor with ankylosing spondylitis or in good health (not recorded which).

The V call is TRBV3-1, the J call TRBJ2-2; D is perhaps TRBD2 (6 bases). Trimming pared 1 base from V and 7 bases from J, leaving 13 bases between. The germline gives CDR1 LGHDT, CDR2 YNNKEL (reference sequence). The CDR3 consists of 15 residues. The CDR3 loop is CASSQVSGSGGELFF. For the CDR3, the DNA is TGTGCCAGCAGCCAAGTTTCCGGGAGCGGCGGGGAGCTGTTTTTT.

V and J are TRBV5-1 and TRBJ2-5; D is possibly TRBD1 or TRBD2 (6 bases each). CDR1 SGHRS and CDR2 YFSETQ come from the germline V gene. The length of the CDR3 is 15 residues. V lost 7 bases and J lost 1, with 17 bases in between. CDR3 loop: CASGPGGGTQETQYF. In DNA form, the CDR3 reads TGCGCCAGCGGCCCCGGGGGCGGGACCCAAGAGACCCAGTACTTC.

This chain connects TRBV29-1 to TRBJ2-5; D is ambiguous. CDR1 is SQVTM, CDR2 ANQGSEA, per germline. Trimming took 8 bases from V and 3 from J, leaving 13 bases between them. There are 12 residues in the CDR3. For the CDR3, the DNA is TGCAGCCATGGGTGGGGTAAAGAGACCCAGTACTTC. Protein: CSHGWGKETQYF.